The entry below gives a single T cell receptor beta chain sequence along with its context. This entry comes from a study of T cell clones after liver transplantation. At the level of the study: Timepoints were pre-transplant, pre-withdrawal, and after withdrawal was completed or failed.

The germline V gene has CDR1 MNHEY and CDR2 SMNVEV (reference sequence). CDR3 length: 14 amino acids. V shed 11 bases and J 8 bases; nucleotides not matched to a gene: 14. Measured with immunoSEQ multiplex PCR; TCRdb has only the in-frame clones, and not every one. The repertoire has some 110,000 clones, roughly four fifths of them found once; the top ten carry around 0.97%. J is TRBJ2-1 and V is TRBV27; 8 nucleotides match TRBD2. The specimen comprised CD4+ T cells from blood, sampled before liver transplant. This sequence was found in a human donor who received a liver transplant. The CDR3 sequence: CAEVIGTRRDEQFF. CDR3 sequence (DNA): TGTGCCGAAGTCATTGGGACTAGGAGAGATGAGCAGTTCTTC.